The 18 T cell receptor beta chains below come from one sample, sequenced in a study of blood T cell repertoires in COVID-19 (dated by TCRdb to the early 2020s). Receptor libraries were prepared by the immunoSEQ multiplex PCR assay. The table was pulled from immuneACCESS by TCRdb, which kept in-frame rearrangements only. Such tables lose some clones; where checked, under half of the loss comes from unresolved V genes, and the rest has no known cause. Here the sample has fewer than 150,000 clones; less than 85% occur a single time. About 0.84% of the sample is taken by the ten largest. Sequenced sample: peripheral blood. The receptor source for this set is a human donor with acute or convalescent COVID-19. The donor label of this sample is uncertain.

The chain couples TRBV5-1 to TRBJ2-5; D uncertain. This CDR3 spans 11 amino acids. The germline V and J ends were trimmed by 5 bases and 0 bases, with 2 bases remaining between them. The germline V gene has CDR1 SGHRS and CDR2 YFSETQ. CDR3 residues: CASSNQETQYF. In DNA form, the CDR3 reads TGCGCCAGCAGTAACCAAGAGACCCAGTACTTC.

The V and J genes are TRBV4-1 and TRBJ1-2; D remains ambiguous. Trimming left V 3 bases short and J 0 bases short, with 8 bases between. The CDR3 runs to 14 residues. Germline V gene sequence: CDR1 MGHRA, CDR2 YSYEKL. The CDR3 is CASSQFKSNYGYTF. In DNA, the CDR3 is TGCGCCAGCAGCCAGTTTAAATCTAACTATGGCTACACCTTC.

The V gene is TRBV18, the J gene TRBJ1-6, with 11 bases fitting TRBD1. Germline V gene data show CDR1 as KGHSH and CDR2 as LQKENI. The CDR3 is made up of 18 amino acids. V shed 4 bases, J shed 6 bases, and the junction held 11 bases outside the gene matches. CDR3 sequence (DNA): TGTGCCAGCTCACTCAACCGTGGACAGGGGGCTGGTAATTCACCCCTCCACTTT. Translating it yields CASSLNRGQGAGNSPLHF.

The CDR3: CASSQGDSFSTDTQYF. CDR3 DNA sequence: TGTGCCAGCAGCCAAGGTGACTCGTTCTCTACAGATACGCAGTATTTT. The chain combines TRBV4-2 with TRBJ2-3, with unresolved D. Trimming stripped 1 base from V and 3 bases from J, with 14 bases between. The CDR3 runs 16 residues. CDR1 and CDR2 from the germline V gene are LGHNA and YNFKEQ.

The chain recombines TRBV19 with TRBJ1-2, with D unclear. This CDR3 contains 14 residues. V lost 1 base and J 4 bases, leaving 10 bases between the germline ends. Germline V CDR1 and CDR2: LNHDA, SQIVND (reference sequence). The CDR3 protein is CASSIGVRSYGYTF. Written as DNA, the CDR3 is TGTGCCAGTAGTATAGGGGTTCGGAGCTATGGCTACACCTTC.

The V gene is TRBV14, the J gene TRBJ1-6, with 9 positions matching TRBD1. With V trimmed by 6 bases and J by 7 bases, 7 bases remained unmatched. CDR1 is SGHDN, CDR2 FVKESK, per germline. This CDR3 contains 15 residues. The CDR3 protein is CASRTSGTGNSPLHF. The CDR3 DNA reads as TGTGCCAGCAGGACGTCCGGGACAGGGAATTCACCCCTCCACTTT.

The chain links TRBV7-3 to TRBJ2-5; 8 bases agree with TRBD2. J was trimmed by 1 base and V by 2 bases; bases with no gene match: 3. Germline V gene lookup returns CDR1 SGHTA and CDR2 FQGTGA. This CDR3 region has 15 residues. CDR3 coding DNA: TGTGCCAGCAGCTTAGAGCGGGGGCTCCAAGAGACCCAGTACTTC. Amino acids: CASSLERGLQETQYF. Full variable domain (rest looked up from reference TRBV7-3 and TRBJ2-5): GAGVSQTPSNKVTEKGKYVELRCDPISGHTALYWYRQSLGQGPEFLIYFQGTGAADDSGLPNDRFFAVRPEGSVSTLKIQRTERGDSAVYLCASSLERGLQETQYFGPGTRLLVL.

V and J are TRBV11-2 and TRBJ1-2; 9 bases fit TRBD1. Germline V lookup: CDR1 SGHAT, CDR2 FQNNGV. CDR3 length equals 16 residues. Trimming removed 10 bases from V and 3 bases from J; junction bases left unmatched: 15. In DNA form, the CDR3 reads TGTGCCACCGAAGAAGGACCGGGACAGGGCGACTATGGCTACACCTTC. This translates into CATEEGPGQGDYGYTF.

The genes are TRBV6-5 and TRBJ1-1; no reliable D call. Germline V gene lookup returns CDR1 MNHEY and CDR2 SVGAGI. The length of the CDR3 is 16 residues. V lost 0 bases and J lost 2, with 13 bases in between. The CDR3 region has the DNA TGTGCCAGCAGTTACTCGAGAGCGGCAGGAAACACTGAAGCTTTCTTT. Translating gives CASSYSRAAGNTEAFF.

The chain couples TRBV12-5 to TRBJ2-7; TRBD1 aligns across 7 bases. Germline values: CDR1 LGHNT, CDR2 FRNRAP. The CDR3 runs to 13 residues. Unmatched junction bases numbered 9, after V lost 7 bases and J lost 6 bases. CDR3 nucleotides: TGTGCTAGTGCCTGGGGCCCAGGGGGCGAGCAGTACTTC. Translating it yields CASAWGPGGEQYF.

V is TRBV30 and J is TRBJ1-4, with 8 bases fitting TRBD1. After removal of 6 bases from V and 7 bases from J, the junction contained 10 bases not matched to a gene. Germline-derived CDR1 and CDR2 are GTSNPN and SVGIG (reference sequence). This CDR3 spans 14 amino acids. The CDR3 is CACSFDRGGEKLFF. The CDR3 DNA reads TGTGCCTGCAGCTTCGACAGGGGTGGTGAAAAACTGTTTTTT.

The rearrangement links TRBV7-2 to TRBJ1-1; D not resolved. Germline CDR1 reads SGHTA; CDR2 reads FQGNSA. The CDR3 length is 12 residues. Trimming took 1 base from V and 5 from J, leaving 5 bases between them. This CDR3 reads CASSLVRTEAFF. In nucleotides, the CDR3 is TGTGCCAGCAGCTTAGTGAGGACTGAAGCTTTCTTT.

The CDR3 DNA is TGCGCCAGCAGCTGGGCCGCAGTGAACACTGAAGCTTTCTTT. It translates to CASSWAAVNTEAFF. The chain uses TRBV5-1 and TRBJ1-1, with D unresolved. Trimming removed 3 bases at V and 0 bases at J, with 9 bases between. The CDR3 has 14 amino acids. The germline CDR1 and CDR2 sequences are SGHRS and YFSETQ.

In its sample, this clone was seen a few times. The genes are TRBV18 and TRBJ1-6; 8 nucleotides line up with TRBD1. Germline-derived CDR1 and CDR2 are KGHSH and LQKENI. V shed 6 bases, J shed 9 bases, and the junction held 10 bases outside the gene matches. The CDR3 length is 15 residues. The CDR3 DNA sequence: TGTGCCAGCTCCTCCGGGACAGGCTTTAGTTCACCCCTCCACTTT. Translating it yields CASSSGTGFSSPLHF.

With respect to this clone: Relative to the germline gene, one junction end is altered; a read error may explain this. The genes are TRBV5-1 and TRBJ2-5, with 11 bases matching TRBD2. Germline V CDR1 and CDR2: SGHRS, YFSETQ. The CDR3 runs 17 residues. CDR3 sequence (DNA): TGCGCCCGCAGCTTGGGGGCGGCTAGCGGGGGGATGGAGACCCAGTACTTC. Residues: CARSLGAASGGMETQYF.

This clone was found once. The chain joins TRBV7-2 to TRBJ2-7; 7 bases line up with TRBD1. Germline CDR1 and CDR2: SGHTA and FQGNSA. CDR3 length: 16 residues. With V trimmed by 0 bases and J by 3 bases, 8 bases remained unmatched. The CDR3 here is CASSLASTGEYYEQYF. The CDR3 region has the DNA TGTGCCAGCAGCTTAGCGTCAACAGGGGAGTACTACGAGCAGTACTTC. Drawing the rest from reference TRBV7-2 and TRBJ2-7, the complete variable domain is GAGVSQSPSNKVTEKGKDVELRCDPISGHTALYWYRQSLGQGLEFLIYFQGNSAPDKSGLPSDRFSAERTGGSVSTLTIQRTQQEDSAVYLCASSLASTGEYYEQYFGPGTRLTVT.

This chain links TRBV5-8 with TRBJ2-3, with 11 bases fitting TRBD2. The germline V gene has CDR1 SGHTS and CDR2 YDEGEE. The CDR3 runs 17 residues. The junction had 3 bases not matched to a gene; V was cut back by 0 bases and J by 0 bases. This CDR3 reads CASSLALAGGSTDTQYF. The CDR3 DNA sequence: TGTGCCAGCAGCTTGGCTCTAGCGGGGGGAAGCACAGATACGCAGTATTTT.

The chain employs TRBV19 and TRBJ1-3; D might be TRBD1 (5 bases). The V and J ends lost 6 bases and 0 bases respectively, with 12 bases between them. The CDR3 is 15 residues long. Germline CDR1 reads LNHDA; CDR2 reads SQIVND (reference sequence). CDR3 loop: CASRLDSSSGNTIYF. Here the CDR3 DNA reads TGTGCCAGTAGACTTGACAGCAGCTCTGGAAACACCATATATTTT.